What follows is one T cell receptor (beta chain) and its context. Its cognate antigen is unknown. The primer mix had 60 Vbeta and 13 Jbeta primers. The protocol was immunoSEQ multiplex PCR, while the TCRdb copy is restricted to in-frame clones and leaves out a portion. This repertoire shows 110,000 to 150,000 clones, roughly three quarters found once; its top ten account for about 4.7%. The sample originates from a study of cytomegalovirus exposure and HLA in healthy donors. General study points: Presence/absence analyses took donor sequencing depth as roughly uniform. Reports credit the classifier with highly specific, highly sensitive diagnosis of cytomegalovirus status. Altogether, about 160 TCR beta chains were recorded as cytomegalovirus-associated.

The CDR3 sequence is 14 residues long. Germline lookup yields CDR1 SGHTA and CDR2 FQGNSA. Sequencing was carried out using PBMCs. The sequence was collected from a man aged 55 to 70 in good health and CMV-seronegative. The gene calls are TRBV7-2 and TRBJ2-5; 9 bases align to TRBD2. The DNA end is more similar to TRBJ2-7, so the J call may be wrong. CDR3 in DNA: TGTGCCAGCAGCTTAGCTAGCGGGGGATACGAGCAGTACTTC. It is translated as CASSLASGGYEQYF.